The source of this TCR beta chain is a study of T cell responses to AZD1222 COVID-19 vaccine. Measured with immunoSEQ multiplex PCR; TCRdb has only the in-frame clones, and not every one. The table shows about 140,000 clones, with 85% to 95% occurring only once. Points on this clone: Its matching antigen is unknown.

General observations from the study: Within unmutated variant regions lay the reported targets of nearly half of spike-specific TCRs. None of the repertoires were sampled until the peak T cell response had passed. The donor cohort was predominantly white British with a female majority, and clonal diversity may have been underestimated.

V gave up 0 bases and J gave up 5 bases, with 11 bases separating them. Germline V gene lookup returns CDR1 SGDLS and CDR2 YYNGEE. This CDR3 has 15 residues. This chain uses TRBV9 with TRBJ2-2, with a tentative D call TRBD2 (6 bases). The sample in question was peripheral blood, obtained on day 0 of MenACWY control vaccination. The receptor was isolated from an adult in good health. CDR3: CASSVGVGRTGELFF. The CDR3 DNA reads TGTGCCAGCAGCGTAGGTGTAGGGAGGACCGGGGAGCTGTTTTTT.